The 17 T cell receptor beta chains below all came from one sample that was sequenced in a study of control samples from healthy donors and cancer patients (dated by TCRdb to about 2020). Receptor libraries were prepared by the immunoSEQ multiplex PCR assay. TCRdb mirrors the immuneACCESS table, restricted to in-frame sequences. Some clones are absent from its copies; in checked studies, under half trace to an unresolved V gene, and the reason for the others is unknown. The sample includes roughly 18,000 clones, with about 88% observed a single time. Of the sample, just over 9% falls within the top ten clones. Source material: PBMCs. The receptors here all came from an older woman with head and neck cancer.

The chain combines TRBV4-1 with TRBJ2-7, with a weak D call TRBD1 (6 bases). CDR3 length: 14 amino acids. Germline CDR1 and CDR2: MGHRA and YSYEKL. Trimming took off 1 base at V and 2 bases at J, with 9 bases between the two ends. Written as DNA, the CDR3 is TGCGCCAGCAGCCAAGCCCCAGGGGCCTACGAGCAGTACTTC. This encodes CASSQAPGAYEQYF.

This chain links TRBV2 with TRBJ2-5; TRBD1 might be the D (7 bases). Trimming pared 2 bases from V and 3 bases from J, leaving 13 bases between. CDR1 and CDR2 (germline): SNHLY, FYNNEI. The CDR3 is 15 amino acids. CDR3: CASSELGGGEETQYF. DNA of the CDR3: TGTGCCAGCAGTGAATTAGGAGGGGGCGAAGAGACCCAGTACTTC. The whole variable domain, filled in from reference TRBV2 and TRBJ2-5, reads EPEVTQTPSHQVTQMGQEVILRCVPISNHLYFYWYRQILGQKVEFLVSFYNNEISEKSEIFDDQFSVERPDGSNFTLKIRSTKLEDSAMYFCASSELGGGEETQYFGPGTRLLVL.

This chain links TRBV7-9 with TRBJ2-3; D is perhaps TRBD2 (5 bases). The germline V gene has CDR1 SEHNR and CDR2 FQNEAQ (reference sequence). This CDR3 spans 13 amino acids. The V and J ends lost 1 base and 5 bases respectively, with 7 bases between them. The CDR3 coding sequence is TGTGCCAGCAGCTTAGGGGCGGGAGATACGCAGTATTTT. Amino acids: CASSLGAGDTQYF. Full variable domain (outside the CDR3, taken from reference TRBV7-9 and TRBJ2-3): DTGVSQNPRHKITKRGQNVTFRCDPISEHNRLYWYRQTLGQGPEFLTYFQNEAQLEKSRLLSDRFSAERPKGSFSTLEIQRTEQGDSAMYLCASSLGAGDTQYFGPGTRLTVL.

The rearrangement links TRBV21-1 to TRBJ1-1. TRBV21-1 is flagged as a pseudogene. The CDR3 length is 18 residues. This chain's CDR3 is CASSKKRVVGTLNTEAFF. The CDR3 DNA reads TGTGCCAGCAGCAAAAAACGGGTGGTCGGGACCCTTAACACTGAAGCTTTCTTT.

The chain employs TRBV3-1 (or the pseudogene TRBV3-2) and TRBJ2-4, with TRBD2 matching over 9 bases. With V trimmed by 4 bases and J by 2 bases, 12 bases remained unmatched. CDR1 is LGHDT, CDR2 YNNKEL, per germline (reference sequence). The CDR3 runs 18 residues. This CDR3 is CASSPYRGGRDSKNIQYF. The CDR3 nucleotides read TGTGCCAGCAGCCCCTACAGGGGCGGGAGGGATTCCAAAAACATTCAGTACTTC.

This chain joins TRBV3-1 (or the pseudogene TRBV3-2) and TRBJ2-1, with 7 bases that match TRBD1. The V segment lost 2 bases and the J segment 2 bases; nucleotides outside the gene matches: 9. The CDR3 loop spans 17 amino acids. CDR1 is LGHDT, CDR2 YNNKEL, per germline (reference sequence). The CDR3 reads CASSQPFDRVTYNEQFF. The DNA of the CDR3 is TGTGCCAGCAGCCAACCCTTCGACAGGGTGACCTACAATGAGCAGTTCTTC.

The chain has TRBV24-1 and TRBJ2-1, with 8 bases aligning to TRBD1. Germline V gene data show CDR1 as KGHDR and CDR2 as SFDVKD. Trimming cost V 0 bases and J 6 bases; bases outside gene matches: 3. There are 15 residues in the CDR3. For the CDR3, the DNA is TGTGCCACCAGTGATTTGAACACAGGGGGCAATGAGCAGTTCTTC. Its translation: CATSDLNTGGNEQFF.

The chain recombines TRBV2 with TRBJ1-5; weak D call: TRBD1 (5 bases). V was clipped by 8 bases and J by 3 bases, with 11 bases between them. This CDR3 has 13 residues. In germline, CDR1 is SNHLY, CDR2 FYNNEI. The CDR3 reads CASRRQNNQPQHF. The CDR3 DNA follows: TGTGCCAGCCGCAGACAGAACAATCAGCCCCAGCATTTT. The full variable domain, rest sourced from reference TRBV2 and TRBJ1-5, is EPEVTQTPSHQVTQMGQEVILRCVPISNHLYFYWYRQILGQKVEFLVSFYNNEISEKSEIFDDQFSVERPDGSNFTLKIRSTKLEDSAMYFCASRRQNNQPQHFGDGTRLSIL.

For the CDR3, the DNA is TGTGCCAGCAGCCTAAAAACGGGACAGAAGAACTTCTTGTACTCCTACGAGCAGTACTTC. This translates into CASSLKTGQKNFLYSYEQYF. The J gene is TRBJ2-7, the V gene TRBV5-5, with 7 nucleotides matching TRBD1. CDR3 length: 20 residues. Germline-derived CDR1 and CDR2 are SGHKS and YYEKEE (reference sequence). V gave up 4 bases and J gave up 0 bases; unmatched junction bases: 22.

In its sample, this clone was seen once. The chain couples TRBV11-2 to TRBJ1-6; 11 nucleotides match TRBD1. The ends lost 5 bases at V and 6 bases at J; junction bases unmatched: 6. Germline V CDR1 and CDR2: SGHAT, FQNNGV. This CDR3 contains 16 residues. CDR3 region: CASSPRGQGVNSPLHF. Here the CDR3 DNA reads TGTGCCAGCAGCCCCCGGGGACAGGGGGTTAATTCACCCCTCCACTTT.

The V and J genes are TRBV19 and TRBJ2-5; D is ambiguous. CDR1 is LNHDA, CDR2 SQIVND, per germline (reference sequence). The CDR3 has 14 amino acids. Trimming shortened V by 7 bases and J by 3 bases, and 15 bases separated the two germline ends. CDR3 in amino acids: CASNNGVAKETQYF. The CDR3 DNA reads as TGTGCCAGTAATAATGGGGTGGCCAAAGAGACCCAGTACTTC.

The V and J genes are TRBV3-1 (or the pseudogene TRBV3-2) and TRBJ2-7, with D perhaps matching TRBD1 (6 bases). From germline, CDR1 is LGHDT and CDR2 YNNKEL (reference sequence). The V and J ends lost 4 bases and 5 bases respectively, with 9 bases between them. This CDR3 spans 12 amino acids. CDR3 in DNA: TGTGCCAGCAGCCCCCAGGGGCACGAGCAGTACTTC. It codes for CASSPQGHEQYF.

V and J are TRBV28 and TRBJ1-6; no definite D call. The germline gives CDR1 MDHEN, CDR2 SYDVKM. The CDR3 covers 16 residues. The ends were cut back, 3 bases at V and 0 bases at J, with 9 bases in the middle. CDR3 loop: CASSFSGSSYNSPLHF. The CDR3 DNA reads TGTGCCAGCAGTTTTTCGGGGAGCTCCTATAATTCACCCCTCCACTTT. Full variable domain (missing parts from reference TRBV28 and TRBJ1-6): DVKVTQSSRYLVKRTGEKVFLECVQDMDHENMFWYRQDPGLGLRLIYFSYDVKMKEKGDIPEGYSVSREKKERFSLILESASTNQTSMYLCASSFSGSSYNSPLHFGNGTRLTVT.

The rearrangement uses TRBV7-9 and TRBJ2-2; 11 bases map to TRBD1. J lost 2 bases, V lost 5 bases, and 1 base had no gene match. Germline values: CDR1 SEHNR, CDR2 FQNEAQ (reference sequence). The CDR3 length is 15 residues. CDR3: CASSRTGGNTGELFF. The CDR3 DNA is TGTGCCAGCAGCCGGACAGGGGGCAACACCGGGGAGCTGTTTTTT. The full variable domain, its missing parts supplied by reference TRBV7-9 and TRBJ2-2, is DTGVSQNPRHKITKRGQNVTFRCDPISEHNRLYWYRQTLGQGPEFLTYFQNEAQLEKSRLLSDRFSAERPKGSFSTLEIQRTEQGDSAMYLCASSRTGGNTGELFFGEGSRLTVL.

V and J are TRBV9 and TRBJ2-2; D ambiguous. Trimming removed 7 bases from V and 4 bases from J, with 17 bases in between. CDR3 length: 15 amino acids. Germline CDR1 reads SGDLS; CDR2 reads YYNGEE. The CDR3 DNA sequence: TGTGCCAGCTCGACCAAGGGCATACTCACCGGGGAGCTGTTTTTT. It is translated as CASSTKGILTGELFF.

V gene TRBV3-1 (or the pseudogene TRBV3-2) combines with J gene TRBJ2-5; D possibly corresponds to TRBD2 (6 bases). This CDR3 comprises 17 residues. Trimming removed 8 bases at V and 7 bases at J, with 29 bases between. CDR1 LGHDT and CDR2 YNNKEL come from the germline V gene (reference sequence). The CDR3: CASLPTMGTGTLGTQYF. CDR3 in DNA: TGTGCCAGCCTTCCGACGATGGGGACTGGGACTTTAGGGACCCAGTACTTC.

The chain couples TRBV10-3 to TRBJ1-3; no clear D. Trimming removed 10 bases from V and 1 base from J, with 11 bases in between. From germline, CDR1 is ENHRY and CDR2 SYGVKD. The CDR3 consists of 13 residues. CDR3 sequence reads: CATHGGSGNTIYF. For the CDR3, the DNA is TGTGCCACTCACGGAGGATCTGGAAACACCATATATTTT.